This T cell receptor (beta chain) was identified during a study of blood T cell repertoires in COVID-19. On the study more broadly: Sources were T cells, B-cell-depleted T cells, or PBMCs; the material itself was cDNA or gDNA.

Germline CDR1 SGHTA, CDR2 FQGNSA. The V gene lost 1 base and the J gene lost 3 bases, with 6 bases spanning the gap. This CDR3 has 13 residues. In the study's own analysis: Counts of nucleated cells, estimated from reference gene primer amplification, were obtained. TCRdb's copy holds only in-frame clones and misses some; the assay was immunoSEQ multiplex PCR. The V and J calls and clone size come from that table; D and trimming were worked out from the DNA. The sample lists around 100,000 clones, about 87% seen once, with 4.6% in the top ten. This clone has a handful of counts. Sequenced sample: peripheral blood. This sequence originates from a woman aged 45 to 65 with acute or convalescent COVID-19. The J gene is TRBJ1-2, the V gene TRBV7-2; no reliable D call. CDR3 in DNA: TGTGCCAGCAGCTTAGACAGCTACTATGGCTACACCTTC. As protein: CASSLDSYYGYTF.